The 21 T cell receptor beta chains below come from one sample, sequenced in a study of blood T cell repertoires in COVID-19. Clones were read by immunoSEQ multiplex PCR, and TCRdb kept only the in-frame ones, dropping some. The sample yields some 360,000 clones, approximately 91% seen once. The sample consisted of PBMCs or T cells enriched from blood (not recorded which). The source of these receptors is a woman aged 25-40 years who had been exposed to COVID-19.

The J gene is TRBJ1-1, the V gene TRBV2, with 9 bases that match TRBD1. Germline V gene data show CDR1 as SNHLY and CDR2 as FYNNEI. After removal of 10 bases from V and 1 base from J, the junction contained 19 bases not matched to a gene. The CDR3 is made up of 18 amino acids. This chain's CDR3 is CATAWPREQGARNTEAFF. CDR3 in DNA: TGTGCCACAGCGTGGCCCAGGGAACAGGGGGCGAGGAACACTGAAGCTTTCTTT.

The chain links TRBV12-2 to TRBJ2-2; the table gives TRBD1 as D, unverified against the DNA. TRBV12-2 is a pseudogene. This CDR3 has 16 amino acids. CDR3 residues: CASRLAWSGNTGELFF. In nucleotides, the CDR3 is TGTGCAAGTCGCTTAGCCTGGTCAGGTAACACCGGGGAGCTGTTTTTT.

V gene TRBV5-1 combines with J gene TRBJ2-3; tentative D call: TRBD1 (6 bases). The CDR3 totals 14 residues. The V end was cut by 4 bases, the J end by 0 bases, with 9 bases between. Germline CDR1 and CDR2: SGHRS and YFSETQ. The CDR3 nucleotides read TGCGCCAGCAGCCCCGGGACAAGCACAGATACGCAGTATTTT. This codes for CASSPGTSTDTQYF.

CDR3: CASSPHYGYTF. CDR3 nucleotides: TGCGCCAGCTCACCACATTATGGCTACACCTTC. The chain joins TRBV23-1 to TRBJ1-2, with D unclear. TRBV23-1 is an ORF, with its function uncertain. V was cut by 8 bases and J by 5 bases, with 9 bases left in between. The CDR3 totals 11 residues.

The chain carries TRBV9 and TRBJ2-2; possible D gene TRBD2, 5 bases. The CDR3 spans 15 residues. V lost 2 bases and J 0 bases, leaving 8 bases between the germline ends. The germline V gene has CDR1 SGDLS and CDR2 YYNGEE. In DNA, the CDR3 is TGTGCCAGCAGCGTCCGGGATGCGAACACCGGGGAGCTGTTTTTT. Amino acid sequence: CASSVRDANTGELFF.

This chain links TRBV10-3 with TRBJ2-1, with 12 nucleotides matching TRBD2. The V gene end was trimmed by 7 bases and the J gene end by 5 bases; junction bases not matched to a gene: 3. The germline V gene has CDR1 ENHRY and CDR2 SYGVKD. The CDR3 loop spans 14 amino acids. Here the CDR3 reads CAITGLAGNNEQFF. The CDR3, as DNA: TGTGCCATCACCGGACTAGCGGGAAACAATGAGCAGTTCTTC.

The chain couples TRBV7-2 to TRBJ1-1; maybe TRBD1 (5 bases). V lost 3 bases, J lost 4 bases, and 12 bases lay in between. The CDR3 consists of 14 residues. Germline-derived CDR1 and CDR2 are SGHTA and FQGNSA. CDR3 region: CASSFNRGGTEAFF. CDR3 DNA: TGTGCCAGCAGCTTCAACCGGGGGGGCACTGAAGCTTTCTTT.

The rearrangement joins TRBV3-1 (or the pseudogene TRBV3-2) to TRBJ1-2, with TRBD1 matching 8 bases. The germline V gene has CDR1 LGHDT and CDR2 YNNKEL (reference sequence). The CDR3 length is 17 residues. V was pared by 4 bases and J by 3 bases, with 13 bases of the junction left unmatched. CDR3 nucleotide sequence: TGTGCCAGCAGCCCGATACAACGGACAGGGCGGGACTATGGCTACACCTTC. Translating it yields CASSPIQRTGRDYGYTF.

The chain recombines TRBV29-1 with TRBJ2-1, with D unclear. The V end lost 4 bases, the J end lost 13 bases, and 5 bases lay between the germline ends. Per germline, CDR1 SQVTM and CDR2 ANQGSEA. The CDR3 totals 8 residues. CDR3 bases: TGCAGCGTTGTTCATCAGTTCTTC. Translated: CSVVHQFF.

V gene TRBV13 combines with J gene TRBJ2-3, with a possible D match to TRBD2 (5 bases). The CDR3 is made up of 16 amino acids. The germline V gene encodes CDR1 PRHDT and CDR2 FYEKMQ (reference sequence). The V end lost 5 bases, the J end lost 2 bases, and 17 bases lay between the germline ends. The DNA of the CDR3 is TGTGCCAGCAGCCAATTCGGGGTCCAATACACAGATACGCAGTATTTT. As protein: CASSQFGVQYTDTQYF.

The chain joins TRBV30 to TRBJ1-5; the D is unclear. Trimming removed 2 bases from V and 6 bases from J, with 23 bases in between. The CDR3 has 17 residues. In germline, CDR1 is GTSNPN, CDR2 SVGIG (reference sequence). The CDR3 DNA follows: TGTGCCTGGAGTACGATGGTCGGGAGGGCTCGGGGTCAGCCCCAGCATTTT. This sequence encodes CAWSTMVGRARGQPQHF.

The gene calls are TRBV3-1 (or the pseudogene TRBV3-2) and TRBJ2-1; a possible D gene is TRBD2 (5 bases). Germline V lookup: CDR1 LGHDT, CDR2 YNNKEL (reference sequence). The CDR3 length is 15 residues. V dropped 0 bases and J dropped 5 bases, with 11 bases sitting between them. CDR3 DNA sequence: TGTGCCAGCAGCCAAGATACTAGTCGTCACAATGAGCAGTTCTTC. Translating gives CASSQDTSRHNEQFF.

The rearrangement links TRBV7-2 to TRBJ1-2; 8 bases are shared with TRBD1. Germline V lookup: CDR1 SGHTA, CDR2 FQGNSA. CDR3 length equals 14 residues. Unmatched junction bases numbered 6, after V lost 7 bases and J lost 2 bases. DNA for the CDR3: TGTGCCAGCAACCCGGACAGGGCGAACTATGGCTACACCTTC. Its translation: CASNPDRANYGYTF.

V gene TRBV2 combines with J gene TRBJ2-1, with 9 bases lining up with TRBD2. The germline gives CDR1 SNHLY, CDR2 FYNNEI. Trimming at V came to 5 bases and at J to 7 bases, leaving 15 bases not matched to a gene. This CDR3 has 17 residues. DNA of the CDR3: TGTGCCAGCAGTCAAAGGGCTAGCGGGACTATGTGGAATGAGCAGTTCTTC. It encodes CASSQRASGTMWNEQFF.

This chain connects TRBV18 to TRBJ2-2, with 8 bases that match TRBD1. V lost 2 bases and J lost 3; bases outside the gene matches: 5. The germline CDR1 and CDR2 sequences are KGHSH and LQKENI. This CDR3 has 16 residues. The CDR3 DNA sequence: TGTGCCAGCTCACCAAGGACAGGGCGGGACACCGGGGAGCTGTTTTTT. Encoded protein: CASSPRTGRDTGELFF.

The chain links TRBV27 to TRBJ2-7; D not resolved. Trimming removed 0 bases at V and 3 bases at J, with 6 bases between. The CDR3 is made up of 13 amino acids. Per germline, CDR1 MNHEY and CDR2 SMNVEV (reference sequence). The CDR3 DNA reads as TGTGCCAGCAGTTTATCCGTCCTCTACGAGCAGTACTTC. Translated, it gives CASSLSVLYEQYF.

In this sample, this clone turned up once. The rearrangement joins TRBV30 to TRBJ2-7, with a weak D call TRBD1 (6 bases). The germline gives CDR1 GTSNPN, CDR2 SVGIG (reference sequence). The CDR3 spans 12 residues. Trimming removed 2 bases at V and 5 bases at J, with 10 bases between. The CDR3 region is CAWSQGSDEQYF. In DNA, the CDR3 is TGTGCCTGGAGTCAGGGGTCGGACGAGCAGTACTTC.

The CDR3 nucleotides read TGTGCCAGCAGCCCTACTAGCGACCCCACAGATACGCAGTATTTT. Amino acid sequence: CASSPTSDPTDTQYF. The V call is TRBV5-4, the J call TRBJ2-3, with 7 nucleotides matching TRBD2. The V gene end was trimmed by 4 bases and the J gene end by 2 bases; junction bases not matched to a gene: 7. The CDR3 extends over 15 amino acids. Germline CDR1 is SGHNT and CDR2 is YYREEE (reference sequence).

CDR3 amino acids: CASSYPGPGNEKLFF. The CDR3 DNA follows: TGTGCCAGCAGTTACCCAGGGCCCGGTAATGAAAAACTGTTTTTT. The chain combines TRBV6-2 or TRBV6-3 with TRBJ1-4; tentative D call: TRBD1 (5 bases). This CDR3 spans 15 amino acids. V dropped 2 bases and J dropped 4 bases, with 11 bases sitting between them. Germline V gene sequence: CDR1 MNHEY, CDR2 SVGEGT.

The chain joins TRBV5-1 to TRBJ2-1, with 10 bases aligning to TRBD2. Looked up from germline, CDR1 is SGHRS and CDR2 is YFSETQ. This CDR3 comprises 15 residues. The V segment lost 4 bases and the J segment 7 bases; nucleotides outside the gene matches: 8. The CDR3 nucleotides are TGCGCCAGCAGCAACTCCGGGACTAGCGCGAATGAGCAGTTCTTC. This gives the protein CASSNSGTSANEQFF.

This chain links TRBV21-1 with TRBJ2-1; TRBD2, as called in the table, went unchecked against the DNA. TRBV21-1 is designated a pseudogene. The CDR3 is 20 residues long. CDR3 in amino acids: CASSKDSWGGRSGSYNEQFF. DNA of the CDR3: TGTGCCAGCAGCAAAGACTCGTGGGGTGGTCGGTCGGGGTCCTACAATGAGCAGTTCTTC.